This T cell receptor beta chain is from a study of T cell repertoires in aging, cancer and after chemotherapy. A single count supports this clonotype. Amplification of TCR beta used genomic DNA extracted from peripheral blood. V was pared by 0 bases and J by 3 bases, with 12 bases of the junction left unmatched. Germline values: CDR1 LNHDA, CDR2 SQIVND (reference sequence). CDR3 length: 19 residues. A mixed TRB-A/B primer pool amplified rearranged TRB by multiplex touch-down PCR. MiXCR was run by TCRdb on the multiplex PCR reads, yielding one entry per CDR3 protein. The table lists more than 750 distinct CDR3 sequences, roughly 72% of them singletons, with 52% in the top ten.

V and J are TRBV19 and TRBJ2-5; 11 bases align to TRBD2. This TCR came from a human donor with a blood cancer. The sample comprised blood. Written as DNA, the CDR3 is TGTGCCAGTAGTATAGACCGTCCTAGCGGGGGGTCGAAAAAAGAGACCCAGTACTTC. It specifies CASSIDRPSGGSKKETQYF.